This TCR beta chain was sequenced during a study of cytomegalovirus exposure and HLA in healthy donors. Between the trimmed V and J ends, which lost 0 bases and 6 bases, there was a span of 10 bases. The CDR3 runs to 15 residues. CDR1 is SGHRS, CDR2 YFSETQ, per germline. It was with 60 Vbeta and 13 Jbeta primers that the PCR ran. Assay used: immunoSEQ multiplex PCR; TCRdb lists only in-frame clones, some missing. This repertoire comprises about 130,000 clones; its ten largest clones make up more than 1.5%. V gene TRBV5-1 combines with J gene TRBJ1-6; D ambiguous. The clonotype originates from a man between 18 and 29 years old in good health and CMV-seronegative. The sequenced sample consisted of PBMCs. CDR3 coding DNA: TGCGCCAGCAGCTTGGCTGCGAAGCCTAATTCACCCCTCCACTTT. Protein: CASSLAAKPNSPLHF.